This T cell receptor (beta chain) was recovered during a study of T cell responses to AZD1222 COVID-19 vaccine. On this clone itself: Its antigen is still unknown.

Both about-4-week and about-12-week second-dose recipients were combined. CDR1 and CDR2 from the germline V gene are SGHRS and YFSETQ. This CDR3 is built from 14 residues. Trimming at V came to 2 bases and at J to 7 bases, leaving 3 bases not matched to a gene. Only in-frame clones appear in the TCRdb table, and some are missing; sequencing was by immunoSEQ multiplex PCR. Here the sample spans some 200,000 clones, approximately 90% being singletons. The study's findings and limits: Repertoire sampling occurred only after the peak T cell response. Spike was spanned by vaccine-associated CD4 TCRs, which were dominant at 160-218 and 743-854.

The clonotype originates from an adult who received the AZD1222 COVID-19 vaccine. This chain uses TRBV5-1 with TRBJ2-1, with 10 nucleotides matching TRBD1. The sequencing used peripheral blood, collected 28 days after the second AZD1222 dose. CDR3 in DNA: TGCGCCAGCAGCTTTGGGACAGGGGAGAATGAGCAGTTCTTC. Translated: CASSFGTGENEQFF.